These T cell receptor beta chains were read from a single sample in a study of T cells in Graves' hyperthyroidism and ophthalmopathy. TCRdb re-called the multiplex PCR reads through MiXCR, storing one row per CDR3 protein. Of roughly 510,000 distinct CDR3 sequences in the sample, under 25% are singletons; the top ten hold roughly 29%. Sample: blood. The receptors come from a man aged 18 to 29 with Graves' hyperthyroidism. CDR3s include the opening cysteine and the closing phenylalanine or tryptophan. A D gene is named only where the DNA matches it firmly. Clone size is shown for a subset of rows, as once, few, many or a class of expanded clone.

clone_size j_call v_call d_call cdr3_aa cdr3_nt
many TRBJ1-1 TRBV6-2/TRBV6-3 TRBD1 CASSYGQGGGQTEAFF TGTGCCAGCAGTTACGGACAGGGAGGGGGACAAACTGAAGCTTTCTTT
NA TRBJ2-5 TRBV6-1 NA CASKSGARSGETQYF TGTGCCAGCAAGTCGGGGGCGCGTTCCGGGGAGACCCAGTACTTC
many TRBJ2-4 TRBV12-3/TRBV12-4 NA CASSLIGGASKNIQYF TGTGCCAGCAGTTTGATAGGAGGCGCATCCAAAAACATTCAGTACTTC
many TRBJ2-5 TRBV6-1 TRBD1 CASSEHRGLRETQYF TGTGCCAGCAGTGAACACAGGGGCCTGAGGGAGACCCAGTACTTC
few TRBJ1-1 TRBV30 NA CAWSVRADTEAFF TGTGCCTGGAGTGTACGGGCCGACACTGAAGCTTTCTTT
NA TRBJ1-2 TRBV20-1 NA CSADIEGEGYTF TGCAGTGCTGATATCGAAGGTGAGGGCTACACCTTC
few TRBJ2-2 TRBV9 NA CASSLSRVTGELFF TGTGCCAGCAGCCTGTCTAGGGTAACCGGGGAGCTGTTTTTT
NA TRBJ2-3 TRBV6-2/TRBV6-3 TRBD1 CASSYTGEGESTDTQYF TGTGCCAGCAGCTATACAGGGGAAGGTGAGAGCACAGATACGCAGTATTTT
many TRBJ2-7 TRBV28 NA CASRAGLPREQYF TGTGCCAGCAGAGCAGGGCTCCCTAGAGAGCAGTACTTC
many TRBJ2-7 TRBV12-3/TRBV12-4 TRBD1 CASSFTEDRGLYEQYF TGTGCCAGCAGTTTCACAGAGGACAGGGGTTTATACGAGCAGTACTTC
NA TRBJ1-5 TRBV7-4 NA CATVVRAGASQPQHF TGTGCCACCGTAGTACGGGCGGGGGCAAGTCAGCCCCAGCATTTT
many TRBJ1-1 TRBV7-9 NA CASSYPPNTEAFF TGTGCCAGCAGCTACCCCCCGAACACTGAAGCTTTCTTT
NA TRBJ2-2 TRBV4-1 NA CASSQVGVGELFF TGCGCCAGCAGCCAAGTGGGGGTCGGGGAGCTGTTTTTT
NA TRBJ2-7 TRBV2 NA CASGNRYEQYF TGTGCCAGCGGTAACAGATACGAGCAGTACTTC
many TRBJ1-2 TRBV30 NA CAWSPTPSGYTF TGTGCCTGGAGTCCCACACCAAGCGGCTACACCTTC
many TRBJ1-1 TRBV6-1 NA CASSATVTSGMNTEAFF TGTGCCAGCAGTGCGACGGTCACCTCGGGGATGAACACTGAAGCTTTCTTT
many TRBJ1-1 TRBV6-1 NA CASSESGGPFTEAFF TGTGCCAGCAGTGAATCCGGGGGGCCCTTCACTGAAGCTTTCTTT
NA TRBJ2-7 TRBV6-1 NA CASREIAPGQGYEQYF TGTGCCAGCAGAGAGATTGCCCCGGGACAAGGCTACGAGCAGTACTTC
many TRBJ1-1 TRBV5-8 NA CASSLPGFMNTEAFF TGTGCCAGCAGCTTGCCCGGCTTCATGAACACTGAAGCTTTCTTT
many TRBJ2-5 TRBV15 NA CATSRAGGGETQYF TGTGCCACCAGCAGAGCAGGGGGGGGAGAGACCCAGTACTTC
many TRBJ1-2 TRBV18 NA CASSPSENYGYTF TGTGCCAGCTCACCATCAGAGAACTATGGCTACACCTTC
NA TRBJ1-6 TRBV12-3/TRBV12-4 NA CASSLMGRNNSPLHF TGTGCCAGCAGTTTAATGGGCAGAAATAATTCACCCCTCCACTTT
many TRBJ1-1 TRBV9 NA CASNPTGSNTEAFF TGTGCCAGCAACCCCACAGGGTCGAACACTGAAGCTTTCTTT
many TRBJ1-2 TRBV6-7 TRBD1 CASSLGTGGPYGYTF TGTGCCAGCAGCCTCGGGACAGGTGGCCCCTATGGCTACACCTTC
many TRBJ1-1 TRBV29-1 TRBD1 CSAQGALRAFF TGCAGCGCTCAGGGGGCCCTGAGGGCTTTCTTT
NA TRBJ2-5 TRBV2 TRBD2 CASSWRGAHF TGTGCCAGCAGCTGGCGGGGGGCCCACTTC
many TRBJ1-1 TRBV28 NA CASSPTRSAEAFF TGTGCCAGCAGTCCCACAAGGAGCGCTGAAGCTTTCTTT
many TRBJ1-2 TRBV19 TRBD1 CASRETGSDYGYTF TGTGCCAGTAGGGAGACAGGGAGTGACTATGGCTACACCTTC